Listed below are T cell receptor beta chains from one sample, sequenced in a study of chemoradiotherapy in HPV16-positive cancers. Profiling relied on immunoSEQ multiplex PCR, and the TCRdb table lists in-frame clones only, not all of them. Of over a thousand clones in the sample, roughly 87% were seen once. The material was tumor tissue, obtained from a patient who underwent chemoradiotherapy. The receptor source for this set is a human donor with HPV-associated anogenital cancer. The CDR3 runs from the conserved cysteine through the conserved F or W. Each record gives: V gene, clone size, J gene, D gene, CDR3 DNA, CDR3 protein. The D gene is left open where the match is weak. Part of the rows lack a size; the others show once, few, many or a class for expanded clones.

V: TRBV6-6
size: -
J: TRBJ1-1
D: -
DNA: TGTGCCAGCAGTTACCAGTCCAACGAAGCTTTCTTT
CDR3: CASSYQSNEAFF

V: TRBV7-2
size: -
J: TRBJ1-3
D: TRBD1
DNA: TGTGCCAGCAGCTTCACGGGACAGGGTAGAAACACCATATATTTT
CDR3: CASSFTGQGRNTIYF

V: TRBV6-5
size: -
J: TRBJ1-2
D: -
DNA: TGTGCCAGCAGATCAGGGTCCGCCGCCAACTATGGCTACACCTTC
CDR3: CASRSGSAANYGYTF

V: TRBV7-2
size: once
J: TRBJ1-5
D: -
DNA: TGTGCCAGCAGCCCAGGCAGGGTTTTCGATCAGCCCCAGCATTTT
CDR3: CASSPGRVFDQPQHF

V: TRBV2
size: -
J: TRBJ1-5
D: -
DNA: TGTGCCAGCAGTGACAGGGGCCATCAGCCCCAGCATTTT
CDR3: CASSDRGHQPQHF

V: TRBV5-4
size: -
J: TRBJ2-5
D: -
DNA: TGTGCCAGCAGCCCTCACGGTGCCCGGGAGACCCAGTACTTC
CDR3: CASSPHGARETQYF

V: TRBV15
size: -
J: TRBJ2-3
D: TRBD2
DNA: TGTGCCACCAGCAGAGATGGGCTAGCGGCCACAGATACGCAGTATTTT
CDR3: CATSRDGLAATDTQYF

V: TRBV29-1
size: -
J: TRBJ1-1
D: -
DNA: TGCAGCGGTGAGCCCACAGGGAACACTGAAGCTTTCTTT
CDR3: CSGEPTGNTEAFF

V: TRBV20-1
size: -
J: TRBJ1-2
D: -
DNA: TGCAGTGCTAGAGAACAGTATGGCTACACCTTC
CDR3: CSAREQYGYTF

V: TRBV27
size: -
J: TRBJ1-5
D: TRBD1
DNA: TGTGCCAGCAGTTTAATGGGAGGGACAGCGGGCAATCAGCCCCAGCATTTT
CDR3: CASSLMGGTAGNQPQHF

V: TRBV28
size: -
J: TRBJ2-3
D: TRBD2
DNA: TGTGCCAGCAGTATCCTAGCGGCGTATAGCACAGATACGCAGTATTTT
CDR3: CASSILAAYSTDTQYF

V: TRBV5-4
size: -
J: TRBJ1-4
D: TRBD1
DNA: TGTGCCAGCAGCCCGACAGGGGGGCTTACTAATGAAAAACTGTTTTTT
CDR3: CASSPTGGLTNEKLFF

V: TRBV15
size: once
J: TRBJ1-1
D: TRBD1
DNA: TGTGCCACCAGCAGAGACAGGGGGATGAACACTGAAGCTTTCTTT
CDR3: CATSRDRGMNTEAFF

V: TRBV4-2
size: -
J: TRBJ2-6
D: TRBD1
DNA: TGTGCCAGCAGCCAAGAAGGGACAGGAGGTGGGGCCAACGTCCTGACTTTC
CDR3: CASSQEGTGGGANVLTF

V: TRBV19
size: -
J: TRBJ1-2
D: TRBD1
DNA: TGTGCCAGTAGTATCCGAGGGGGCAAGGATGGCTACACCTTC
CDR3: CASSIRGGKDGYTF

V: TRBV29-1
size: -
J: TRBJ2-3
D: -
DNA: TGCAGCGTTGAAGATGGCGGCAGAAGGGCAGATACGCAGTATTTT
CDR3: CSVEDGGRRADTQYF

V: TRBV2
size: few
J: TRBJ1-6
D: -
DNA: TGTGCCAGCAGTGAATCCCGCATGGCCCTCCACTTT
CDR3: CASSESRMALHF

V: TRBV6-5
size: once
J: TRBJ2-7
D: TRBD1
DNA: TGTGCCAGCAGTTATTCTGGGGACAGGTTCTCCTACGAGCAGTACTTC
CDR3: CASSYSGDRFSYEQYF

V: TRBV19
size: few
J: TRBJ2-7
D: -
DNA: TGTGCCAGTAGTGGGGACCTAGCGTCCTACGAGCAGTACTTC
CDR3: CASSGDLASYEQYF

V: TRBV7-8
size: -
J: TRBJ2-7
D: -
DNA: TGTGCCAGCAGCTTAGCGCTAGGGGGGTTCGGTGAGCAGTACTTC
CDR3: CASSLALGGFGEQYF

V: TRBV30
size: -
J: TRBJ2-7
D: -
DNA: TGTGCCTGGAGTCCGGGACACGGATACGAGCAGTACTTC
CDR3: CAWSPGHGYEQYF

V: TRBV11-2
size: once
J: TRBJ2-7
D: -
DNA: TGTGCCAGCAGCTTAAATCGAGGGGCCTACGAGCAGTACTTC
CDR3: CASSLNRGAYEQYF

V: TRBV5-4
size: once
J: TRBJ1-1
D: -
DNA: TGTGCCAGCAGCATGAGACTGGGAAACACTGAAGCTTTCTTT
CDR3: CASSMRLGNTEAFF

V: TRBV7-2
size: -
J: TRBJ2-2
D: -
DNA: TGTGCCAGCAGCAACACAGGGACCGGGGAGCTGTTTTTT
CDR3: CASSNTGTGELFF

V: TRBV13
size: once
J: TRBJ1-1
D: -
DNA: TGTGCCAGCAGCTTAGGCCCCGGGAACACTGAAGCTTTCTTT
CDR3: CASSLGPGNTEAFF

V: TRBV5-1
size: -
J: TRBJ1-2
D: -
DNA: TGCGCCAGCAGCTTGCCCCAAGGCTATGGCTACACCTTC
CDR3: CASSLPQGYGYTF

V: TRBV11-3
size: once
J: TRBJ2-4
D: TRBD1
DNA: TGTGCCAGCAGCTTAGAACAGGGGGGAGGAAACATTCAGTACTTC
CDR3: CASSLEQGGGNIQYF

V: TRBV7-2
size: -
J: TRBJ2-1
D: TRBD2
DNA: TGTGCCAGCAGCTTCAAAGCGGGGGGTGGGAATGAGCAGTTCTTC
CDR3: CASSFKAGGGNEQFF

V: TRBV5-6
size: -
J: TRBJ2-3
D: TRBD2
DNA: TGTGCCAGCAGCAAACGAAGCGGGGAACGCACAGATACGCAGTATTTT
CDR3: CASSKRSGERTDTQYF

V: TRBV5-6
size: -
J: TRBJ2-7
D: TRBD1
DNA: TGTGCCAGCAGCCCCGGACAGGGTTTCGAGCAGTACTTC
CDR3: CASSPGQGFEQYF

V: TRBV5-1
size: -
J: TRBJ1-1
D: TRBD1
DNA: TGCGTCAGCAGCTTGTTAGGACAGGGGGAGTGGGGTCCTAAGGGTGAGGCTGAAGCTTTCTTT
CDR3: CVSSLLGQGEWGPKGEAEAFF

V: TRBV10-1
size: -
J: TRBJ1-1
D: -
DNA: TGCGCCAGCAGTGAGACGGGTAACACTGAAGCTTTCTTT
CDR3: CASSETGNTEAFF

V: TRBV5-6
size: -
J: TRBJ2-5
D: -
DNA: TGTGCCAGCAGCTCCACTAGACAGGACGGGGAGACCCAGTACTTC
CDR3: CASSSTRQDGETQYF

V: TRBV6-1
size: -
J: TRBJ2-3
D: -
DNA: TGTGCCCGAGGGGGGGTTAGCACAGATACGCAGTATTTT
CDR3: CARGGVSTDTQYF

V: TRBV11-2
size: -
J: TRBJ1-2
D: TRBD1
DNA: TGTGCCAGCAGCAAGGGACAGGGCGCCTTTCTGAACTATGGCTACACCTTC
CDR3: CASSKGQGAFLNYGYTF

V: TRBV5-1
size: -
J: TRBJ2-3
D: TRBD2
DNA: TGCGCCAGCAGCCCCCGGACTAGCGGGGGGACCACAGATACGCAGTATTTT
CDR3: CASSPRTSGGTTDTQYF

V: TRBV28
size: -
J: TRBJ1-2
D: -
DNA: TGTGCCAGCAGTTTACCCTCATCGGGTGGCTACACCTTC
CDR3: CASSLPSSGGYTF

V: TRBV1
size: -
J: TRBJ2-3
D: -
DNA: TGCACCAGCAGCCAAGATCCAGGCAGGGGGCCCTCAGATACGCAGTATTTT
CDR3: CTSSQDPGRGPSDTQYF

V: TRBV11-2
size: -
J: TRBJ2-1
D: TRBD2
DNA: TGTGCCAGCAGCTTACTAGCGGGGGGACACTCCTACAATGAGCAGTTCTTC
CDR3: CASSLLAGGHSYNEQFF

V: TRBV9
size: once
J: TRBJ2-3
D: TRBD2
DNA: TGTGCCAGCAGCGTCGGGGGGGGTAGCACAGATACGCAGTATTTT
CDR3: CASSVGGGSTDTQYF

V: TRBV4-3
size: -
J: TRBJ2-3
D: -
DNA: TGCGCCAGCAGCCAAGTGGGCTGGGGGGAAGTAGATACGCAGTATTTT
CDR3: CASSQVGWGEVDTQYF

V: TRBV15
size: -
J: TRBJ2-2
D: TRBD1
DNA: TGTGCCACCAGCAGAGGGACAGGGCACACCGGGGAGCTGTTTTTT
CDR3: CATSRGTGHTGELFF